The clone carrying this TCR beta chain was recorded once. Germline V lookup: CDR1 MGHRA, CDR2 YSYEKL. This CDR3 is 14 amino acids long. Trimming shortened V by 2 bases and J by 15 bases, and 20 bases separated the two germline ends. The data were obtained in a study of long-term antiretroviral therapy in people with HIV. This was the immunoSEQ v3.0 assay at survey level. This table comes from immunoSEQ multiplex PCR, and its TCRdb copy is limited to in-frame clones, with some not included. Seen here are around 21,000 clones, 88% observed once, and the top ten hold 3.5%. Each contributor possessed a minimum of one pre-ART and a minimum of two post-ART PBMC samples.

Source: unsorted PBMCs, taken 2.3 years after starting antiretroviral therapy. The source of this sequence is a man aged 60 to 69 with HIV. The rearrangement joins TRBV4-1 to TRBJ1-3; maybe TRBD1 (5 bases). CDR3 amino acids: CASSQFSGGEHQYF. In DNA form, the CDR3 reads TGCGCCAGCAGCCAATTTTCTGGGGGGGAACATCAATATTTT.